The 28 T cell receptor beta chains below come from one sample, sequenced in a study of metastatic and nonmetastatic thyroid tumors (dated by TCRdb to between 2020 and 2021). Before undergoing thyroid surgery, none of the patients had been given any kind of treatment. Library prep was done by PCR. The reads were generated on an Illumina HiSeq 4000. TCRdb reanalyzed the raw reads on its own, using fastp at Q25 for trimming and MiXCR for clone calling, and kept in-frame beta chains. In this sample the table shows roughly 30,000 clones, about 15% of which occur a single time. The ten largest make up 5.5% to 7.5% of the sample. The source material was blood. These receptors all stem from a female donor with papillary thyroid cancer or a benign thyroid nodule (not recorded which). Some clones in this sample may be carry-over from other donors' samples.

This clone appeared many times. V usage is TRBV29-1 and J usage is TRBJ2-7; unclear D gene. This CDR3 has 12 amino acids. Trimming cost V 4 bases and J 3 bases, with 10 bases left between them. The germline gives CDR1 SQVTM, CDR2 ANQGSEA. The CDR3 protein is CSVVRTNYEQYF. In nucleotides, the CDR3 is TGCAGCGTTGTGCGGACCAACTACGAGCAGTACTTC.

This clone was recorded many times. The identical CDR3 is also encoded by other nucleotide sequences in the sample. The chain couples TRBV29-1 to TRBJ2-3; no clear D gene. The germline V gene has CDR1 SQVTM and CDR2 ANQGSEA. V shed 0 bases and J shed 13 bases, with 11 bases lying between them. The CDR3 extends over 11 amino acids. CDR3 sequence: CSVEDEAEKYF. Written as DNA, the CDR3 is TGCAGCGTTGAAGACGAGGCAGAAAAGTATTTT.

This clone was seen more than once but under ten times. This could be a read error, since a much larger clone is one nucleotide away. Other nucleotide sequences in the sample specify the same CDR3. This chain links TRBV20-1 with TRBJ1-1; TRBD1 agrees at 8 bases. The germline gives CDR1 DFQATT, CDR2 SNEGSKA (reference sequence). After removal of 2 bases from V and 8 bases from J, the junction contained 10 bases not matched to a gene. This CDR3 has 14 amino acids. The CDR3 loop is CSARQDRGRAEAFF. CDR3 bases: TGCAGTGCTAGACAAGACAGGGGACGCGCCGAAGCTTTCTTT.

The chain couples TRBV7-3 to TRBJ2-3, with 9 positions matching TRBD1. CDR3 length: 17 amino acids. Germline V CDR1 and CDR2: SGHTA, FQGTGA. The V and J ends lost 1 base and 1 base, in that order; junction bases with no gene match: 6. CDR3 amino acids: CASSLMGTGCRTDTQYF. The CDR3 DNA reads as TGTGCCAGCAGCTTAATGGGGACAGGGTGCCGCACAGATACGCAGTATTTT.

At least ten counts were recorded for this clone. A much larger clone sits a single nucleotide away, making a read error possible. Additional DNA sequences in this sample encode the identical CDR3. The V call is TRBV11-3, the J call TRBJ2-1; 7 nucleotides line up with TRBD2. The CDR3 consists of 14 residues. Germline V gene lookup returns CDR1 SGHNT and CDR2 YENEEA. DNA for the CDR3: TGCGCCAGCAGCCCGGCGGGAGACTACAATGAGCAGTTCTTC. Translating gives CASSPAGDYNEQFF.

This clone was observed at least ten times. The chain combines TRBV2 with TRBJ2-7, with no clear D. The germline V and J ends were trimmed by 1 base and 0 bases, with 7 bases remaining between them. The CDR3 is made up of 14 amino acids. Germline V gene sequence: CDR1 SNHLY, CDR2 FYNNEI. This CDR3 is CASSEDLGSYEQYF. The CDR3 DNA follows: TGTGCCAGCAGTGAAGATTTGGGCTCCTACGAGCAGTACTTC.

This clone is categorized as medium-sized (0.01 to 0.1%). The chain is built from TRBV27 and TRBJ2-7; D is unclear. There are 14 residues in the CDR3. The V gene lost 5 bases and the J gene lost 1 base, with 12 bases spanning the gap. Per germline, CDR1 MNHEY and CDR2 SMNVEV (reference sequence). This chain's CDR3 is CASSPLGFSYEQYF. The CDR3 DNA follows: TGTGCCAGCAGTCCCCTCGGCTTTTCCTACGAGCAGTACTTC.

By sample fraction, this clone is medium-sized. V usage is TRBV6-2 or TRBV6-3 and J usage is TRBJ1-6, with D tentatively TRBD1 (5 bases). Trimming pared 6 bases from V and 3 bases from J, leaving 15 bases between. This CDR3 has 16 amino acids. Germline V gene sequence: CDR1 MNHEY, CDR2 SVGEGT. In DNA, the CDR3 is TGTGCCAGCAGCCGGATGACAGTCGACTATAATTCACCCCTCCACTTT. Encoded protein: CASSRMTVDYNSPLHF.

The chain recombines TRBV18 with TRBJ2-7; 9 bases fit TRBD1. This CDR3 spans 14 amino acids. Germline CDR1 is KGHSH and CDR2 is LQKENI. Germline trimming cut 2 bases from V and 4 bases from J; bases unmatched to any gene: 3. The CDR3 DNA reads TGTGCCAGCTCACCAAGACAGGGGGTATACGAGCAGTACTTC. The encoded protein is CASSPRQGVYEQYF.

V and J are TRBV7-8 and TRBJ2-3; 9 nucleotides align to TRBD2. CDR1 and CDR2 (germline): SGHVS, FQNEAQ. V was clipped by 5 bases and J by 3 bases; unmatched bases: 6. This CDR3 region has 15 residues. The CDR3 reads CASSLSGRRTDTQYF. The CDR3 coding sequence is TGTGCCAGCAGCCTTAGCGGGAGACGGACAGATACGCAGTATTTT.

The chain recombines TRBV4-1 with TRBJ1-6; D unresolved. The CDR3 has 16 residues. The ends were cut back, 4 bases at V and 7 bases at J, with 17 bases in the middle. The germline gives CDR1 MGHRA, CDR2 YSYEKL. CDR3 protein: CASSPGIETENSPLHF. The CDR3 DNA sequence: TGCGCCAGCAGCCCCGGTATTGAGACGGAGAATTCACCCCTCCACTTT.

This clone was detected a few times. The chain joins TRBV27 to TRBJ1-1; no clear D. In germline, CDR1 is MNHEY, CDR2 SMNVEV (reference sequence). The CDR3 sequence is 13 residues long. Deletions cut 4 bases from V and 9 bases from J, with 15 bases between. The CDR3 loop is CASSYAPDRKAFF. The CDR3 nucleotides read TGTGCCAGCAGTTATGCCCCGGATCGGAAAGCTTTCTTT.

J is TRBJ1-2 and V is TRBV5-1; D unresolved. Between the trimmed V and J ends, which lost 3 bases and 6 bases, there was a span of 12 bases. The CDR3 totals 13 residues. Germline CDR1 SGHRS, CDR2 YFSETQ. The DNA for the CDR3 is TGCGCCAGCAGCTACAGTGTAGGGAATGGCTACACCTTC. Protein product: CASSYSVGNGYTF.

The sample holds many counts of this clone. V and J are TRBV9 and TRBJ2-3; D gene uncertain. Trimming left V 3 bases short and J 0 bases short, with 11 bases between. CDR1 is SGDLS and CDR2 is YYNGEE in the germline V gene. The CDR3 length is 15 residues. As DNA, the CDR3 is TGTGCCAGCAGCGCCAAGGCCTTAAGCACAGATACGCAGTATTTT. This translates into CASSAKALSTDTQYF.

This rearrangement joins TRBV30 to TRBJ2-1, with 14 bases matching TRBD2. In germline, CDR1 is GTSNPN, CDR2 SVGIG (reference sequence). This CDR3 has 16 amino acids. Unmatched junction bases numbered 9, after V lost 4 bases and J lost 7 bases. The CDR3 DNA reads TGTGCCTGGACTATGCTCGGGACTAGCGGGAGTAATGAGCAGTTCTTC. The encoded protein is CAWTMLGTSGSNEQFF.

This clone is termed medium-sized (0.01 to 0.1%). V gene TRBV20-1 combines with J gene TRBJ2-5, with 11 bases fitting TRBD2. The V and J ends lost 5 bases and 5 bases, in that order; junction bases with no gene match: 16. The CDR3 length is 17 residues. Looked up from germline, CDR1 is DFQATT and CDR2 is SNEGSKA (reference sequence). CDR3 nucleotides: TGCAGTGCTGCGATAGCGGGAGGGCCTCTTACCGGGGAGACCCAGTACTTC. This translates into CSAAIAGGPLTGETQYF.

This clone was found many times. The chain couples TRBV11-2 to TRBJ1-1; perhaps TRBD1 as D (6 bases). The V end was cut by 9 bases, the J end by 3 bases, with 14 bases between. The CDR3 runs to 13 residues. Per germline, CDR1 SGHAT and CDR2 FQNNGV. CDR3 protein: CASCDGGHTEAFF. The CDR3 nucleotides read TGTGCCAGTTGTGATGGGGGGCACACTGAAGCTTTCTTT.

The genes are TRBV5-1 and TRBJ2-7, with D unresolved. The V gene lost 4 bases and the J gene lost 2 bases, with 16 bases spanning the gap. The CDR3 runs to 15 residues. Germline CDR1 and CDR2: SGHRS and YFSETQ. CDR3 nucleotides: TGCGCCAGCAGCACCACAGATTTCTCTCCCTACGAGCAGTACTTC. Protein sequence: CASSTTDFSPYEQYF.

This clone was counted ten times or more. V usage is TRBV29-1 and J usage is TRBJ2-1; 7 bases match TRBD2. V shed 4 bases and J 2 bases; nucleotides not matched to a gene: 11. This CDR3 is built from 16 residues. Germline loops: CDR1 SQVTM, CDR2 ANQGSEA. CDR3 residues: CSVGGGSRGPYNEQFF. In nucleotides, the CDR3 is TGCAGCGTTGGGGGAGGGAGTAGGGGTCCCTACAATGAGCAGTTCTTC.

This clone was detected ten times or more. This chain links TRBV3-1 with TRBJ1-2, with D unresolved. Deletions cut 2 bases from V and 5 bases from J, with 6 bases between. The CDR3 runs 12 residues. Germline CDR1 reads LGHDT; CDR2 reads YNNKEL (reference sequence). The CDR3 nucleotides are TGTGCCAGCAGCCAAACGACATATGGCTACACCTTC. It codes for CASSQTTYGYTF.

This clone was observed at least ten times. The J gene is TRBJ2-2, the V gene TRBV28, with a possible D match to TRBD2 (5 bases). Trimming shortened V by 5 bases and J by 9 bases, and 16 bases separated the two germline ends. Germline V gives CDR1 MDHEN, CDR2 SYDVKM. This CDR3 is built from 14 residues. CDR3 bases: TGTGCCAGCAGTGAGGAGGCGGGTGTTCGGGAGCTGTTTTTT. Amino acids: CASSEEAGVRELFF. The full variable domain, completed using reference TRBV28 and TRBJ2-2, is DVKVTQSSRYLVKRTGEKVFLECVQDMDHENMFWYRQDPGLGLRLIYFSYDVKMKEKGDIPEGYSVSREKKERFSLILESASTNQTSMYLCASSEEAGVRELFFGEGSRLTVL.

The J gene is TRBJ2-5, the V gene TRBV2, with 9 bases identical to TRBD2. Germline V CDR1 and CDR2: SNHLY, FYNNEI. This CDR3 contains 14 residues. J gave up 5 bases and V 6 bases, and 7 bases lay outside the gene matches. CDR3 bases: TGTGCCAGCAGCGCGACTAGCGGCCGGGAGACCCAGTACTTC. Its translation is CASSATSGRETQYF. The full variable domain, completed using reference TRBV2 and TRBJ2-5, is EPEVTQTPSHQVTQMGQEVILRCVPISNHLYFYWYRQILGQKVEFLVSFYNNEISEKSEIFDDQFSVERPDGSNFTLKIRSTKLEDSAMYFCASSATSGRETQYFGPGTRLLVL.

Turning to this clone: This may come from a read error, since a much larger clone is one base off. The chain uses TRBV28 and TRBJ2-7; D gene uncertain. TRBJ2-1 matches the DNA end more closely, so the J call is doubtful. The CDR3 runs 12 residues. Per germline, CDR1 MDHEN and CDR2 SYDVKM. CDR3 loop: CASSPNSYEQFF. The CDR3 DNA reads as TGTGCCAGCAGTCCAAACTCCTACGAGCAGTTCTTC.

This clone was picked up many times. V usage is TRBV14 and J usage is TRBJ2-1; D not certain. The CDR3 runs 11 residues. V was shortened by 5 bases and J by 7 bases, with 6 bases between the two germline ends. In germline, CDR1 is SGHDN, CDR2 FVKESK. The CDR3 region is CASSWINEQFF. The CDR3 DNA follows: TGTGCCAGCAGCTGGATAAATGAGCAGTTCTTC.

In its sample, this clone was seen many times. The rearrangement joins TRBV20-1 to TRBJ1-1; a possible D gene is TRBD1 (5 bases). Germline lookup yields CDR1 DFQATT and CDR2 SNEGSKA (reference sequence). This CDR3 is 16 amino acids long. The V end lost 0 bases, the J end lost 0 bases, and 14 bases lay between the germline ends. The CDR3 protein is CSARDWGDLMNTEAFF. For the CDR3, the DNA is TGCAGTGCTAGAGATTGGGGCGACCTCATGAACACTGAAGCTTTCTTT.

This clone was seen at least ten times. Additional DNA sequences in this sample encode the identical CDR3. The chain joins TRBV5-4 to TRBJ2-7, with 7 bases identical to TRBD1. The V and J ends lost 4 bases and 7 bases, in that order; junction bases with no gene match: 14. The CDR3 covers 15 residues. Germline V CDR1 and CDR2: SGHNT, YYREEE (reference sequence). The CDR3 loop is CASSQQGLPRGEQYF. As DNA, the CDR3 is TGTGCCAGCAGCCAACAGGGGCTTCCACGTGGGGAGCAGTACTTC.

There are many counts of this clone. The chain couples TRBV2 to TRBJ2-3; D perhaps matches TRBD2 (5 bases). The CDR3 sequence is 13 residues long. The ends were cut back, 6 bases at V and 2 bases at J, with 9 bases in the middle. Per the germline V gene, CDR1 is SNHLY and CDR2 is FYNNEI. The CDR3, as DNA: TGTGCCAGCAGAGGACTGCCCACAGATACGCAGTATTTT. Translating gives CASRGLPTDTQYF.

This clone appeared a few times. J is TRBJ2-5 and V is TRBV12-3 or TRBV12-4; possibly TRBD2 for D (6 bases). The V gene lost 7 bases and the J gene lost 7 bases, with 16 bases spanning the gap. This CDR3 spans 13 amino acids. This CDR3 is CASTFGGFGTQYF. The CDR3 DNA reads TGTGCCAGCACCTTCGGAGGGTTTGGGACCCAGTACTTC.